This TCR beta chain originates from a study of blood T cell repertoires in COVID-19 (TCRdb year 2020). For context, the study as a whole: Samples covering the acute and convalescent phases of COVID-19 were provided by collaborators in the United States, Italy and Spain. HLA class I and class II types, where available, came from metadata supplied by the sample provider rather than from assay-based typing. The sample metadata nearly always contained a de-identified subject ID, COVID-19 status, age in years and sex. Deeply sampled blood TCRbeta repertoires from subjects exposed to, actively infected with, or recovered from COVID-19 were included in the dataset. The prospective study material was composed of cDNA or gDNA derived from T cells, B-cell-depleted T cells, or PBMCs. The repertoires were released in a freely available public database meant as a resource for research on the immune response to SARS-CoV-2. The samples were drawn from two sources: the first 160 participants of the ongoing ImmuneRACE study, and 1,254 subjects contributed by 6 global collaborators. The paper's findings and limits, for the study overall: How much clinical and demographic metadata was included differed by source and by participant, and the metadata was provided uncurated.

TCRbeta CDR3 regions were amplified from genomic DNA using the immunoSEQ Assay, a bias-controlled multiplex PCR. In the paper's pipeline: The number of nucleated cells in each sample was estimated by amplification of reference gene primers within the assay. To quantify the absolute abundance of each unique TCRbeta CDR3 rearrangement, sequence reads were collapsed and filtered. For each sample, productive Simpson clonality was calculated as the square root of Simpson's diversity index across productive rearrangements. What TCRdb holds here is the immuneACCESS table cut down to in-frame rearrangements. Part of the clones is not present; checked against another copy, under half of the missing clones reflect an unresolved V gene, and the others are unexplained. V and J calls and clone size come straight from that table; D and trimming were deduced from the DNA. A total of around 200,000 clones appear in this sample, approximately 89% of them only once. The ten largest clones take up approximately 2.7% of the sample.

Each collaborating institution followed its own protocols to collect whole blood in K2EDTA tubes. For TCRbeta analysis, collaborators shipped samples in one of three forms: frozen whole blood, isolated PBMCs, or DNA extracted from either of those sample types. The CDR3 goes from the cysteine to the phenylalanine over 16 residues. Only the CDR3 DNA stays, 48 bases, in frame from base 1. V ends up 0 bases short and J 1 base short, with an unmatched junction base count of 3. Comment on this clone: Its antigen is unknown. Base qualities were left out, and no much larger clone turns up one base away.

The chain uses TRBV23-1 and TRBJ1-5, with TRBD1 matching 7 junction bases. TRBV23-1 is treated as an ORF (open reading frame) with a function not yet certain. Sequencing was performed on peripheral blood. The receptor was derived from a man aged 35-49 years with active or convalescent COVID-19. The nucleotide sequence is TGCGCCAGCAGTCAATCGTACAGGGGAAGCAATCAGCCCCAGCATTTT. This translates into CASSQSYRGSNQPQHF.